Listed below are T cell receptor beta chains from one sample, sequenced in a study of CD8+CD57+ T cells in acquired aplastic anemia. Each CDR3 protein is one row after TCRdb ran MiXCR on the reads. The data show more than 45,000 distinct CDR3 sequences, around two thirds seen once. Sequencing was done on a sample of sorted CD4+, CD8+, or CD8+CD57+ T cells (not recorded which) from PBMCs. These receptors originate from a human donor in good health, serving as a control. Each CDR3 is given with its conserved first and last residue. The D gene is left open where the match is weak. Some rows have no size entry. The others give once, few or many, or a class for an expanded clone.

TRBD1	NA	15	TRBV15	TRBJ2-1	TGTGCCACCAGCAGTAGGGGGCTAAGGTACAATGAGCAGTTCTTC	CATSSRGLRYNEQFF
TRBD1	NA	15	TRBV15	TRBJ2-1	TGTGCCACCAGCAGGGGACAGGGGTCGGGCAATGAGCAGTTCTTC	CATSRGQGSGNEQFF
TRBD1	once	14	TRBV25-1	TRBJ2-5	TGTGCCAGCAGTGGCGACAGGGGCCAAGAGACCCAGTACTTC	CASSGDRGQETQYF
TRBD1	NA	14	TRBV7-2	TRBJ1-2	TGTGCCAGCAGCTTCTTGGGACAGGGTTATGGCTACACCTTC	CASSFLGQGYGYTF
TRBD1	NA	16	TRBV19	TRBJ1-1	TGTGCCAGTAGTAGCGCGACAGGGGGCCTGAACACTGAAGCTTTCTTT	CASSSATGGLNTEAFF
NA	NA	13	TRBV20-1	TRBJ2-7	TGCAGTGCTAGAGAGATACAGGGCTACGAGCAGTACTTC	CSAREIQGYEQYF
NA	NA	12	TRBV12-3/TRBV12-4	TRBJ1-2	TGTGCCAGCAGCCCAGACTTGCTTGGCTACACCTTC	CASSPDLLGYTF
TRBD1	few	14	TRBV19	TRBJ2-5	TGTGCCAGCGGGGACAGGGGTTCTCGGGAGACCCAGTACTTC	CASGDRGSRETQYF
TRBD1	NA	15	TRBV6-2/TRBV6-3	TRBJ2-7	TGTGCCAGCAGCCGTACCGGGACAGGCTCCTACGAGCAGTACTTC	CASSRTGTGSYEQYF
NA	NA	15	TRBV11-2	TRBJ1-2	TGTGCCAGCAGCTTAGAGACAGCCCAAAGGCAGGGCTACACCTTC	CASSLETAQRQGYTF
NA	NA	13	TRBV7-3	TRBJ2-1	TGTGCCAGCAGCTTTGGCCCGGCGGGTGAGCAGTTCTTC	CASSFGPAGEQFF
NA	NA	15	TRBV10-3	TRBJ1-2	TGTGCCTTCAGTCCCAACACTAACATGGGATATGGCTACACCTTC	CAFSPNTNMGYGYTF
TRBD2	once	14	TRBV4-2	TRBJ2-3	TGTGCCAGCAGCCAGGGGACTAGCGAGGATACGCAGTATTTT	CASSQGTSEDTQYF
NA	NA	14	TRBV15	TRBJ1-2	TGTGCCACCAGCCGACCTACAGGAAGCTATGGCTACACCTTC	CATSRPTGSYGYTF
NA	NA	13	TRBV7-9	TRBJ1-2	TGTGCCAGCAGCTTAGCGAACGGAGGCGGCTACACCTTC	CASSLANGGGYTF
NA	NA	12	TRBV24-1	TRBJ2-3	TGTGCCACCAGTTCGAAAAGCGGTACGCAGTATTTT	CATSSKSGTQYF
TRBD1	medium-sized	16	TRBV15	TRBJ2-1	TGTGCCACCAGCAGGAGGGGGACAGCCATGTACAATGAGCAGTTCTTC	CATSRRGTAMYNEQFF
NA	NA	18	TRBV20-1	TRBJ2-7	TGCAGTGCTACGTCCTATCAGGGCCTCTTAAAGCTAGACTACGAGCAGTACTTC	CSATSYQGLLKLDYEQYF
NA	few	16	TRBV12-3/TRBV12-4	TRBJ1-3	TGTGCCAGCAGTCGTGGACGGGAGACCCAGGGAGGCACCATATATTTT	CASSRGRETQGGTIYF
TRBD2	NA	15	TRBV4-2	TRBJ2-5	TGTGCCAGCAGCCCGGGACTAGCGGACCAAGAGACCCAGTACTTC	CASSPGLADQETQYF